The 23 T cell receptor beta chains in this list originate from one sample, sequenced in a study of T-cell reconstitution after alpha-beta-depleted transplantation in children. Using unique molecular identifiers, the investigators prepared the TCRbeta library. From the PCR reads, TCRdb called clonotypes with MiXCR, one entry per CDR3 protein. The sample contains hundreds of thousands of distinct CDR3 sequences, 15% to 20% of which appear only once. The sample was PBMCs, mostly from graft donor cells, taken 360 days after TCRalphabeta/CD19-depleted stem cell transplant. These receptors were collected from a boy under three years old who had a stem cell transplant for Wiskott-Aldrich syndrome, so the T cells may come from the graft donor.

This chain uses TRBV3-1 with TRBJ2-2, with D perhaps TRBD2 (5 bases). Germline V gene data show CDR1 as LGHDT and CDR2 as YNNKEL (reference sequence). The CDR3 contains 15 residues. V lost 1 base and J lost 1, with 7 bases in between. CDR3 bases: TGTGCCAGCAGCCAAGTGGCGGGGAACACCGGGGAGCTGTTTTTT. This sequence encodes CASSQVAGNTGELFF.

This clonotype was detected a few times. CDR3 bases: TGTGCCAGCAGTGGGCGGCCAGTCCAAGAGACCCAGTACTTC. Protein product: CASSGRPVQETQYF. The chain links TRBV2 to TRBJ2-5; no clear D gene. This CDR3 comprises 14 residues. Germline V lookup: CDR1 SNHLY, CDR2 FYNNEI. V was pared by 4 bases and J by 1 base, with 10 bases between.

This clonotype has more than one count but fewer than ten. The DNA of the CDR3 is TGTGCCAGCAGCTTGCTACCGAGTGGTCGAGAGACCCAGTACTTC. The encoded protein is CASSLLPSGRETQYF. The chain carries TRBV5-6 and TRBJ2-5; D is unresolved. This CDR3 has 15 residues. The V and J ends lost 1 base and 4 bases respectively, with 14 bases between them. Germline lookup yields CDR1 SGHDT and CDR2 YYEEEE.

This clonotype was seen ten or more times. V usage is TRBV9 and J usage is TRBJ2-2, with 11 bases matching TRBD2. V dropped 0 bases and J dropped 0; count of bases not matched to a gene: 4. Germline CDR1 and CDR2: SGDLS and YYNGEE. This CDR3 is built from 18 residues. The CDR3: CASSVGLAGFSNTGELFF. CDR3 sequence (DNA): TGTGCCAGCAGCGTAGGACTAGCGGGATTCTCGAACACCGGGGAGCTGTTTTTT.

The J gene is TRBJ2-7, the V gene TRBV6-2 or TRBV6-3, with D hard to call. Germline V gene data show CDR1 as MNHEY and CDR2 as SVGEGT. There are 14 residues in the CDR3. Trimming took off 4 bases at V and 4 bases at J, with 14 bases between the two ends. The CDR3 nucleotides read TGTGCCAGCAGTTCCCAGAAGGATGGGTACGAGCAGTACTTC. It is translated as CASSSQKDGYEQYF.

A few counts support this clonotype. The CDR3 is CASSLRSPLGWTDTQYF. In DNA form, the CDR3 reads TGTGCCAGCAGCTTAAGGTCACCCCTCGGGTGGACAGATACGCAGTATTTT. The V and J genes are TRBV7-9 and TRBJ2-3; D ambiguous. V shed 2 bases and J shed 3 bases, with 18 bases lying between them. CDR1 is SEHNR and CDR2 is FQNEAQ in the germline V gene (reference sequence). There are 17 residues in the CDR3. Supplemented by reference TRBV7-9 and TRBJ2-3, the full variable domain reads DTGVSQNPRHKITKRGQNVTFRCDPISEHNRLYWYRQTLGQGPEFLTYFQNEAQLEKSRLLSDRFSAERPKGSFSTLEIQRTEQGDSAMYLCASSLRSPLGWTDTQYFGPGTRLTVL.

This clonotype came up a few times. The rearrangement joins TRBV5-1 to TRBJ2-3; the match to TRBD2 covers 10 bases. The CDR3 extends over 16 amino acids. Looked up from germline, CDR1 is SGHRS and CDR2 is YFSETQ. V lost 1 base to trimming and J lost 2 bases; unmatched junction nucleotides: 4. CDR3 nucleotides: TGCGCCAGCAGCTTGTCCCTAGCGGGGGTCACAGATACGCAGTATTTT. This translates into CASSLSLAGVTDTQYF. Together with reference TRBV5-1 and TRBJ2-3, the CDR3 gives the full variable domain: KAGVTQTPRYLIKTRGQQVTLSCSPISGHRSVSWYQQTPGQGLQFLFEYFSETQRNKGNFPGRFSGRQFSNSRSEMNVSTLELGDSALYLCASSLSLAGVTDTQYFGPGTRLTVL.

A few counts support this clonotype. The chain links TRBV7-9 to TRBJ1-5, with D possibly being TRBD1 (6 bases). This CDR3 is 17 amino acids long. The ends were cut back, 5 bases at V and 4 bases at J, with 21 bases in the middle. Germline lookup yields CDR1 SEHNR and CDR2 FQNEAQ (reference sequence). CDR3 sequence reads: CASSDFGGPYSNQPQHF. The CDR3 DNA follows: TGTGCCAGCAGCGATTTCGGGGGGCCCTATTCGAATCAGCCCCAGCATTTT.

The sample holds a few counts of this clonotype. The genes are TRBV6-1 and TRBJ1-2, with D perhaps TRBD1 (6 bases). CDR1 is MNHNS and CDR2 is SASEGT in the germline V gene. V lost 6 bases and J lost 7, with 15 bases in between. The CDR3 is 13 residues long. CDR3 nucleotide sequence: TGTGCCAGCAGGACCCAGGGGATGGGTGGCTACACCTTC. Amino acids: CASRTQGMGGYTF.

This clonotype appeared a few times. The chain uses TRBV18 and TRBJ1-4; D is undetermined. V was trimmed by 1 base and J by 5 bases, leaving 8 bases between them. The germline gives CDR1 KGHSH, CDR2 LQKENI. The CDR3 runs 14 residues. CDR3: CASSPRSENEKLFF. Written as DNA, the CDR3 is TGTGCCAGCTCACCACGTTCGGAGAATGAAAAACTGTTTTTT. The variable domain in full, completed from reference TRBV18 and TRBJ1-4, reads NAGVMQNPRHLVRRRGQEARLRCSPMKGHSHVYWYRQLPEEGLKFMVYLQKENIIDESGMPKERFSAEFPKEGPSILRIQQVVRGDSAAYFCASSPRSENEKLFFGSGTQLSVL.

V and J are TRBV18 and TRBJ2-5; 7 positions match TRBD2. CDR3 length equals 16 residues. The V gene end was trimmed by 1 base and the J gene end by 4 bases; junction bases not matched to a gene: 9. Germline loops: CDR1 KGHSH, CDR2 LQKENI. CDR3 nucleotide sequence: TGTGCCAGCTCACCACTTTCCTCAGGCGGGGGAGAGACCCAGTACTTC. Its translation: CASSPLSSGGGETQYF.

The chain recombines TRBV20-1 with TRBJ2-5; 7 bases align to TRBD1. J gave up 5 bases and V 5 bases, and 5 bases lay outside the gene matches. This CDR3 has 12 residues. Germline CDR1 and CDR2: DFQATT and SNEGSKA (reference sequence). In nucleotides, the CDR3 is TGCAGTGCTGCCAGGGGGAAGGAGACCCAGTACTTC. It is translated as CSAARGKETQYF.

The table lists this clonotype with a few counts. The chain links TRBV20-1 to TRBJ1-4; 8 bases are a match to TRBD1. Trimming cost V 0 bases and J 8 bases; bases outside gene matches: 5. Germline V CDR1 and CDR2: DFQATT, SNEGSKA (reference sequence). CDR3 length: 14 amino acids. This CDR3 reads CSARDFQGAEKLFF. Written as DNA, the CDR3 is TGCAGTGCTAGAGATTTCCAGGGGGCGGAAAAACTGTTTTTT.

The chain recombines TRBV7-2 with TRBJ2-7; D uncertain. Germline values: CDR1 SGHTA, CDR2 FQGNSA. Trimming shortened V by 1 base and J by 10 bases, and 17 bases separated the two germline ends. The CDR3 is 14 amino acids. The CDR3 sequence is CASSLGMNYQAQYF. The CDR3 coding sequence is TGTGCCAGCAGCTTAGGCATGAACTACCAGGCCCAGTACTTC.

The sample holds many counts of this clonotype. V gene TRBV5-1 combines with J gene TRBJ1-4, with D unresolved. Trimming removed 0 bases at V and 4 bases at J, with 1 base between. Germline CDR1 reads SGHRS; CDR2 reads YFSETQ. The CDR3 contains 12 residues. Here the CDR3 reads CASSLDNEKLFF. DNA of the CDR3: TGCGCCAGCAGCTTGGATAATGAAAAACTGTTTTTT.

This clonotype was seen many times. V gene TRBV20-1 combines with J gene TRBJ1-2, with D uncertain. The CDR3 has 13 amino acids. Germline V CDR1 and CDR2: DFQATT, SNEGSKA (reference sequence). Deletions cut 2 bases from V and 4 bases from J, with 11 bases between. The CDR3 protein is CSARYFLSYGYTF. The DNA of the CDR3 is TGCAGTGCTAGATACTTCCTGTCCTATGGCTACACCTTC.

This clonotype was recorded many times. V usage is TRBV27 and J usage is TRBJ2-3; TRBD1 might be the D (5 bases). Germline assignment: CDR1 MNHEY and CDR2 SMNVEV (reference sequence). The CDR3 consists of 15 residues. The germline V and J ends were trimmed by 5 bases and 4 bases, with 16 bases remaining between them. Here the CDR3 DNA reads TGTGCCAGCAGTCTTCAGGGTGCCCTGTCAGATACGCAGTATTTT. Amino acids: CASSLQGALSDTQYF.

The rearrangement links TRBV7-9 to TRBJ1-2; D is undetermined. With 2 bases removed from V and 8 bases from J, the gap between germline ends came to 15 bases. The CDR3 sequence is 14 residues long. Per germline, CDR1 SEHNR and CDR2 FQNEAQ (reference sequence). The CDR3 spells CASSLPRILGGYTF. The CDR3 DNA reads TGTGCCAGCAGCTTACCTAGGATCCTGGGAGGCTACACCTTC. The full variable domain, in which reference TRBV7-9 and TRBJ1-2 provide the parts outside the CDR3, is DTGVSQNPRHKITKRGQNVTFRCDPISEHNRLYWYRQTLGQGPEFLTYFQNEAQLEKSRLLSDRFSAERPKGSFSTLEIQRTEQGDSAMYLCASSLPRILGGYTFGSGTRLTVV.

The V and J genes are TRBV12-3 or TRBV12-4 and TRBJ2-1; D might be TRBD2 (5 bases). The CDR3 has 14 residues. Trimming pared 4 bases from V and 4 bases from J, leaving 11 bases between. CDR3 DNA: TGTGCCAGCAGTTCGATAGCGACTTACAATGAGCAGTTCTTC. Its protein product is CASSSIATYNEQFF.

With respect to this clonotype: This could be a read error, since a much larger clone is one nucleotide away. V usage is TRBV20-1 and J usage is TRBJ2-7; D uncertain. Germline lookup yields CDR1 DFQATT and CDR2 SNEGSKA (reference sequence). The CDR3 extends over 12 amino acids. V was trimmed by 2 bases and J by 3 bases, leaving 8 bases between them. For the CDR3, the DNA is TGCAGTGCTAGAAAGGTCTTCTACGAGCAGTACTTC. It codes for CSARKVFYEQYF.

This chain links TRBV6-6 with TRBJ2-7, with a tentative D call TRBD2 (5 bases). Trimming cost V 6 bases and J 4 bases, with 10 bases left between them. Germline values: CDR1 MNHNY, CDR2 SVGAGI (reference sequence). The CDR3 consists of 12 residues. CDR3 in DNA: TGTGCCAGCAGCGGGGATACATACGAGCAGTACTTC. Translating it yields CASSGDTYEQYF.

This clonotype occurred a few times. The V gene is TRBV12-3 or TRBV12-4, the J gene TRBJ2-7; D possibly matches TRBD1 or TRBD2 (6 bases each). V was trimmed by 3 bases and J by 2 bases, leaving 14 bases between them. CDR3 size: 15 residues. The CDR3 sequence: CASSLGAGLTYEQYF. Here the CDR3 DNA reads TGTGCCAGCAGTTTGGGGGCGGGATTGACCTACGAGCAGTACTTC.

The rearrangement uses TRBV5-1 and TRBJ2-2, with 11 bases aligning to TRBD1. V shed 1 base and J 6 bases; nucleotides not matched to a gene: 5. Germline values: CDR1 SGHRS, CDR2 YFSETQ. This CDR3 comprises 16 residues. CDR3 nucleotide sequence: TGCGCCAGCAGCTTGCCGGGACAGGGGGTCGCCGGGGAGCTGTTTTTT. Residues: CASSLPGQGVAGELFF.